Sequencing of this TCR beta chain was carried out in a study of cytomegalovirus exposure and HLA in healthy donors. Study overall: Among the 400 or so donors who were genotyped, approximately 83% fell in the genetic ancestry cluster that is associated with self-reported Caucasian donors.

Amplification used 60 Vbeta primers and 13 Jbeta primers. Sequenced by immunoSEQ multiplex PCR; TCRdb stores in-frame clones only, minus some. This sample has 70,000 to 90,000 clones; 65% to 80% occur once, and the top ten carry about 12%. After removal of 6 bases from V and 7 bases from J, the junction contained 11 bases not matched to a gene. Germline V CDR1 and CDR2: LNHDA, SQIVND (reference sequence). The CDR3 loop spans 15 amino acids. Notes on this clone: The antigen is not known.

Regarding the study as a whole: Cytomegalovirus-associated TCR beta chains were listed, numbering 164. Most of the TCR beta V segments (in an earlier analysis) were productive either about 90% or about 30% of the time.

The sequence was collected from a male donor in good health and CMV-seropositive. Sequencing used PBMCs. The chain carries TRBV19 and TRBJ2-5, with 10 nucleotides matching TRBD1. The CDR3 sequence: CASRGGTGAPGTQYF. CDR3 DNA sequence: TGTGCCAGTAGGGGGGGGACAGGGGCCCCAGGGACCCAGTACTTC.